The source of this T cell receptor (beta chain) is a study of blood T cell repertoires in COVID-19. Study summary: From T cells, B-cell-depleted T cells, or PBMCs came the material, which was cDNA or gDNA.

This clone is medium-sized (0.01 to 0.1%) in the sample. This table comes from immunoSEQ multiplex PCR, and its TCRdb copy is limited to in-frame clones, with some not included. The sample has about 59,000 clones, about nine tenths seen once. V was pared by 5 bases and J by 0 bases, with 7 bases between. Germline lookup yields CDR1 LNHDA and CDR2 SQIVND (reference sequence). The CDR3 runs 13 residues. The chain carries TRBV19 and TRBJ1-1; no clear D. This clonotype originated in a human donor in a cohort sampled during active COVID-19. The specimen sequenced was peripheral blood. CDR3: CASSSGLNTEAFF. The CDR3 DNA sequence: TGTGCCAGTAGTTCAGGCCTGAACACTGAAGCTTTCTTT.